Listed here is a single T cell receptor (beta chain). The authors' processing: Amplification with reference gene primers provided the estimates of nucleated cell counts. Some clones are missing from TCRdb's copy, which holds only in-frame ones; the method was immunoSEQ multiplex PCR. V, J and clone size reflect that table, while D and trimming were determined from the DNA. The data show around 250,000 clones, about 87% seen once. This entry belongs to a study of blood T cell repertoires in COVID-19. About the study: Sources were T cells, B-cell-depleted T cells, or PBMCs; the material itself was cDNA or gDNA.

This CDR3 is built from 16 residues. The ends were cut back, 4 bases at V and 3 bases at J, with 18 bases in the middle. Looked up from germline, CDR1 is WSHSY and CDR2 is SAAADI. Enrolled through a virtual design, the participants were between about 18 and 100 years of age and came from roughly 22 US areas. Cohort allocation depended upon clinical history that participants reported. V gene TRBV10-2 combines with J gene TRBJ2-5, with TRBD1 as a possible D gene (5 bases). Sequenced: PBMCs or T cells enriched from blood (not recorded which). This receptor was taken from a woman aged 50 to 60 who had recovered from COVID-19. This chain's CDR3 is CASSGPGLLGEETQYF. The CDR3 region has the DNA TGCGCCAGCAGTGGGCCCGGATTGCTAGGGGAAGAGACCCAGTACTTC.